This T cell receptor beta chain derives from a study of T cell repertoires in aging, cancer and after chemotherapy. At the level of the study: Six age groups, ranging from 30 or younger to 70 or older, included the donors. Roughly 9.3 million TCR reads made up the full dataset. Study outcomes and limitations: Healthy donors lost TCR diversity with age mainly through richness, cancer patients through richness and evenness. In each cancer cohort, median generation probability increased across chemotherapy, suggesting thymic output rebounded.

TRB rearrangements spanning V, D and J were amplified using mixed TRB-A/B primers. TCRdb processed the multiplex PCR reads anew with MiXCR; each CDR3 protein has one entry. The sample yields 5,000 to 6,000 distinct CDR3 sequences, 21% seen once. The template was genomic DNA from peripheral blood, not RNA. This clonotype is labeled as medium-sized. The antigen is not known. Material: blood. The clonotype was recovered from a human donor in good health. The donor label of this sample is uncertain.

CDR3 amino acids: CASSLRDRTDTQYF. In DNA form, the CDR3 reads TGTGCCAGCAGTTTGAGGGACAGGACAGATACGCAGTATTTT. The chain recombines TRBV12-3 or TRBV12-4 with TRBJ2-3; 8 bases align to TRBD1. The CDR3 consists of 14 residues. V was pared by 3 bases and J by 3 bases, with 2 bases of the junction left unmatched.